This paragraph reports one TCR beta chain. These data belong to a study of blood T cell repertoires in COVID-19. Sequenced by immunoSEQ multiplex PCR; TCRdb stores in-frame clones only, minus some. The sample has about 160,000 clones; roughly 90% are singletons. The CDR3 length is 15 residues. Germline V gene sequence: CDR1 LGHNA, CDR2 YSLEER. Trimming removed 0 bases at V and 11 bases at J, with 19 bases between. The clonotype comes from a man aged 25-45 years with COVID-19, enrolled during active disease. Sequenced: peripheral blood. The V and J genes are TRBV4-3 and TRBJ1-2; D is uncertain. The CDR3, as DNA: TGCGCCAGCAGCCAAGATGACACCTCGTGGGAGGTGTACACCTTC. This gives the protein CASSQDDTSWEVYTF.